One sample yielded the 23 T cell receptor beta chains listed below, sequenced in a study of blood T cell repertoires in COVID-19. Measured with immunoSEQ multiplex PCR; TCRdb has only the in-frame clones, and not every one. Among some 300,000 clones listed, roughly nine tenths were seen once. Sequenced: peripheral blood. All receptors derive from a woman aged 25-40 years with COVID-19, enrolled during active disease.

The chain recombines TRBV2 with TRBJ2-1; 11 nucleotides align to TRBD2. The CDR3 is 15 amino acids. V was clipped by 6 bases and J by 3 bases; unmatched bases: 4. CDR1 and CDR2 from the germline V gene are SNHLY and FYNNEI. The chain's CDR3 is CASSKTSGVYNEQFF. In nucleotides, the CDR3 is TGTGCCAGCAGCAAGACTAGCGGGGTCTACAATGAGCAGTTCTTC.

The gene calls are TRBV3-1 (or the pseudogene TRBV3-2) and TRBJ1-2, with 7 bases matching TRBD1. Germline CDR1 reads LGHDT; CDR2 reads YNNKEL (reference sequence). V lost 4 bases, J lost 2 bases, and 4 bases stayed unmatched. The CDR3 loop spans 14 amino acids. The CDR3 is CASSRTQGNYGYTF. The CDR3 DNA sequence: TGTGCCAGCAGCCGCACACAGGGGAACTATGGCTACACCTTC.

This rearrangement joins TRBV4-1 to TRBJ2-1; TRBD2 agrees at 13 bases. This CDR3 contains 15 residues. J was trimmed by 6 bases and V by 4 bases; bases with no gene match: 3. CDR1 is MGHRA and CDR2 is YSYEKL in the germline V gene. The CDR3 is CASSPGLAGANEQFF. The CDR3 DNA follows: TGCGCCAGCAGCCCCGGACTAGCGGGAGCCAATGAGCAGTTCTTC.

The chain combines TRBV6-5 with TRBJ1-2; TRBD1 matches at 8 bases. CDR1 and CDR2 from the germline V gene are MNHEY and SVGAGI. Trimming cost V 8 bases and J 4 bases; bases outside gene matches: 9. The CDR3 is 14 amino acids. Written as DNA, the CDR3 is TGTGCCAGCGCCGGACAGGGAAGTACCTATGGCTACACCTTC. Translating gives CASAGQGSTYGYTF.

The genes are TRBV6-1 and TRBJ1-6; 9 bases are a match to TRBD1. Germline V gene sequence: CDR1 MNHNS, CDR2 SASEGT. CDR3 size: 14 residues. V gave up 1 base and J gave up 10 bases; unmatched junction bases: 2. CDR3 nucleotides: TGTGCCAGCAGTGAAGGGACAGGGGTGTCACCCCTCCACTTT. It yields the protein CASSEGTGVSPLHF.

Only one count was recorded for this clone. J is TRBJ1-5 and V is TRBV4-1; 7 nucleotides match TRBD1. The CDR3 covers 15 residues. Germline values: CDR1 MGHRA, CDR2 YSYEKL. J lost 2 bases, V lost 0 bases, and 1 base had no gene match. The CDR3 sequence is CASSQEGTGNQPQHF. CDR3 coding DNA: TGCGCCAGCAGCCAAGAAGGGACAGGCAATCAGCCCCAGCATTTT.

The rearrangement joins TRBV7-9 to TRBJ2-3; 7 bases are shared with TRBD2. There are 14 residues in the CDR3. From germline, CDR1 is SEHNR and CDR2 FQNEAQ (reference sequence). The trim removed 5 bases at V and 3 bases at J, leaving 5 bases unmatched. CDR3 loop: CASSPSAGTDTQYF. CDR3 bases: TGTGCCAGCAGCCCATCAGCGGGGACAGATACGCAGTATTTT.

This clone has a handful of counts. The chain has TRBV11-1 and TRBJ2-7; no firm D call. Trimming cost V 3 bases and J 1 base, with 7 bases left between them. Germline V gives CDR1 SGHAT, CDR2 FQDESV (reference sequence). CDR3 size: 13 residues. Here the CDR3 reads CASSFGSSYEQYV. The CDR3 region has the DNA TGTGCCAGCAGCTTCGGTTCTTCCTACGAGCAGTACGTC.

The V and J genes are TRBV3-1 (or the pseudogene TRBV3-2) and TRBJ2-7; D is possibly TRBD1 (5 bases). Germline V gene lookup returns CDR1 LGHDT and CDR2 YNNKEL (reference sequence). The CDR3 runs to 12 residues. Trimming stripped 5 bases from V and 7 bases from J, with 12 bases between. CDR3 residues: CASSEQGIEQYF. The DNA of the CDR3 is TGTGCCAGCAGCGAGCAGGGTATTGAGCAGTACTTC.

This rearrangement joins TRBV28 to TRBJ2-4; TRBD1 is a possible D gene (5 bases). Germline V gene data show CDR1 as MDHEN and CDR2 as SYDVKM. Between the trimmed V and J ends, which lost 4 bases and 7 bases, there was a span of 14 bases. The CDR3 loop spans 14 amino acids. This chain's CDR3 is CASSSIGVRNIQYF. For the CDR3, the DNA is TGTGCCAGCAGTTCGATAGGGGTAAGGAACATTCAGTACTTC.

The chain employs TRBV9 and TRBJ2-7; 8 positions agree with TRBD1. The CDR3 length is 13 residues. Germline V CDR1 and CDR2: SGDLS, YYNGEE. With V trimmed by 4 bases and J by 6 bases, 6 bases remained unmatched. CDR3 DNA: TGTGCCAGCAGCCGACGAGACAGGGGCGAGCAGTACTTC. This sequence encodes CASSRRDRGEQYF.

This chain uses TRBV3-1 (or the pseudogene TRBV3-2) with TRBJ2-1; possible D gene TRBD1, 5 bases. Trimming cost V 0 bases and J 4 bases, with 7 bases left between them. Germline V CDR1 and CDR2: LGHDT, YNNKEL (reference sequence). The CDR3 has 14 residues. The CDR3 coding sequence is TGTGCCAGCAGCCAAGAGACAGTTTACAATGAGCAGTTCTTC. Residues: CASSQETVYNEQFF.

This chain uses TRBV12-3 or TRBV12-4 with TRBJ1-2; D gene uncertain. The CDR3 contains 11 residues. With 6 bases removed from V and 3 bases from J, the gap between germline ends came to 5 bases. CDR3 sequence reads: CASRDYYGYTF. The CDR3 DNA follows: TGTGCCAGCAGGGACTACTATGGCTACACCTTC.

Regarding this clone: An end of the junction differs from the germline gene, which may be a read error. This rearrangement joins TRBV28 to TRBJ1-1, with D unresolved. Germline V gene data show CDR1 as MDHEN and CDR2 as SYDVKM. The CDR3 runs 14 residues. The CDR3 bases are TGTGCCAGCAGTTCCCCCCTCGACAACACTGAAGCCTTCTTT. It is translated as CASSSPLDNTEAFF.

The chain employs TRBV6-2 or TRBV6-3 and TRBJ1-5, with a weak D call TRBD1 (6 bases). The CDR3 has 15 residues. V shed 6 bases and J shed 7 bases, with 19 bases lying between them. CDR1 MNHEY and CDR2 SVGEGT come from the germline V gene. The CDR3 nucleotides read TGTGCCAGCAGCCAAGCGGGGGGGGGCGGACAGCCCCAGCATTTT. This translates into CASSQAGGGGQPQHF.

The J gene is TRBJ2-1, the V gene TRBV18; weak D call: TRBD1 (6 bases). V was shortened by 2 bases and J by 2 bases, with 10 bases between the two germline ends. Germline CDR1 KGHSH, CDR2 LQKENI. CDR3 length equals 15 residues. For the CDR3, the DNA is TGTGCCAGCTCACCATCTGCAGGGGCCTACAATGAGCAGTTCTTC. Protein: CASSPSAGAYNEQFF.

The chain recombines TRBV3-1 (or the pseudogene TRBV3-2) with TRBJ1-2, with D possibly matching TRBD1 (6 bases). The V end lost 3 bases, the J end lost 7 bases, and 12 bases lay between the germline ends. The CDR3 runs 13 residues. Germline CDR1 LGHDT, CDR2 YNNKEL (reference sequence). Here the CDR3 reads CASSHYTGPGYTF. The CDR3 bases are TGTGCCAGCAGCCACTACACAGGGCCTGGCTACACCTTC.

This clone appeared once. The chain has TRBV15 and TRBJ2-3; 7 bases map to TRBD2. From germline, CDR1 is LNHNV and CDR2 YYDKDF (reference sequence). The V and J ends lost 0 bases and 5 bases, in that order; junction bases with no gene match: 5. The CDR3 extends over 15 amino acids. CDR3 region: CATSRDGKREDTQYF. CDR3 nucleotide sequence: TGTGCCACCAGCAGAGATGGAAAGCGGGAAGATACGCAGTATTTT.

The CDR3 nucleotides are TGTGCCAGCAGTGAGTCCAGGGGGGATCAGCCCCAGCATTTT. The encoded protein is CASSESRGDQPQHF. This rearrangement joins TRBV2 to TRBJ1-5; TRBD1 agrees at 7 bases. With V trimmed by 3 bases and J by 5 bases, 4 bases remained unmatched. The CDR3 contains 14 residues. CDR1 is SNHLY, CDR2 FYNNEI, per germline.

The chain combines TRBV21-1 with TRBJ2-7; the D call in the table, TRBD2, was not verified against the DNA. TRBV21-1 is described as a pseudogene. The CDR3 covers 15 residues. Here the CDR3 reads CASSPRGGGVNEQYV. The CDR3 DNA follows: TGTGCCAGCAGCCCAAGGGGAGGGGGGGTGAACGAGCAGTACGTC.

The V gene is TRBV6-5, the J gene TRBJ1-1; a possible D gene is TRBD1 (6 bases). The CDR3 is 14 residues long. V was trimmed by 7 bases and J by 3 bases, leaving 15 bases between them. CDR1 and CDR2 from the germline V gene are MNHEY and SVGAGI. CDR3 amino acids: CASNPYREYTEAFF. In DNA form, the CDR3 reads TGTGCCAGCAACCCGTACAGGGAGTACACTGAAGCTTTCTTT.

The V gene is TRBV28, the J gene TRBJ1-3, with 9 bases identical to TRBD1. The CDR3 has 16 amino acids. Germline-derived CDR1 and CDR2 are MDHEN and SYDVKM. V dropped 8 bases and J dropped 4; count of bases not matched to a gene: 12. The CDR3: CASGKGQGIIGNTIYF. The CDR3 region has the DNA TGTGCCAGCGGGAAAGGACAGGGGATCATCGGAAACACCATATATTTT.

V is TRBV25-1 and J is TRBJ1-6; the D gene is possibly TRBD1 (6 bases). The CDR3 totals 14 residues. Between the trimmed V and J ends, which lost 7 bases and 10 bases, there was a span of 17 bases. In germline, CDR1 is MGHDK, CDR2 SYGVNS. The CDR3, as DNA: TGTGCCAGCACCGGGAGGGGGGTAAGATCACCCCTCCACTTT. The encoded protein is CASTGRGVRSPLHF.